This TCR beta chain was captured by sequencing in a study of T cell responses to AZD1222 COVID-19 vaccine. About the research overall: It was second doses at about 4 or about 12 weeks that were pooled. General study results and limits: Clonal diversity was possibly underestimated; the donors were predominantly white British and more often female. Spike-specific TCR breadth and depth were elevated following two AZD1222 doses. Researchers report vaccine-associated CD4 TCRs spanning spike, with dominance at 160-218 and 743-854.

Here immunoSEQ multiplex PCR was the method, and the copy in TCRdb shows in-frame clones only, minus some. Among about 140,000 clones listed, around 90% were seen once. In germline, CDR1 is KGHDR, CDR2 SFDVKD. The CDR3 sequence is 13 residues long. The V end was cut by 8 bases, the J end by 0 bases, with 8 bases between. This clone was found once. Its antigen is not identified. This material consisted of peripheral blood, taken on day 0 of AZD1222 vaccination. The rearrangement uses TRBV24-1 and TRBJ2-3; D tentatively fits TRBD1 or TRBD2 (5 bases each). This clonotype was obtained from an adult in good health. The CDR3 spells CATKGPSTDTQYF. CDR3 nucleotides: TGTGCCACCAAGGGACCCAGCACAGATACGCAGTATTTT.